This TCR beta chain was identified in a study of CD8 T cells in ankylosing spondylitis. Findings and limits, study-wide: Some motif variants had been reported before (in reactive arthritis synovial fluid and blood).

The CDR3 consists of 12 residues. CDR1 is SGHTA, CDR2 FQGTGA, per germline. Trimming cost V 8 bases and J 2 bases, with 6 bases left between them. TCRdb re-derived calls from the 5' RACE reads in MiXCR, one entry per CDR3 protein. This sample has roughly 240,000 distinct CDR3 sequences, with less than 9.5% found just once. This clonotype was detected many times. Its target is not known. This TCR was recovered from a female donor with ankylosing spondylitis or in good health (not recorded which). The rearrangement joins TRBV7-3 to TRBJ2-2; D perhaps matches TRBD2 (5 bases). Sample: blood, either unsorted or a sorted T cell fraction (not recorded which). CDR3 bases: TGTGCCAGCCGGGATAACACCGGGGAGCTGTTTTTT. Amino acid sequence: CASRDNTGELFF.